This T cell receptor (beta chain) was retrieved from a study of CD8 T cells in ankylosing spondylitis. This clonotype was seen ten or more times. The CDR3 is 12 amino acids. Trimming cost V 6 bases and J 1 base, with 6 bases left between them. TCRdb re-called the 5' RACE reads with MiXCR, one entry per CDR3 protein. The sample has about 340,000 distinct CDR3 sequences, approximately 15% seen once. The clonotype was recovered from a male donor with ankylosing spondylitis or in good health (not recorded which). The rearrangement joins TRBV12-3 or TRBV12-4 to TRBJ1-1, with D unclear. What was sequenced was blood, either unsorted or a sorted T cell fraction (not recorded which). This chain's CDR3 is CASRYGNTEAFF. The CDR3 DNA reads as TGTGCCAGCAGATACGGGAACACTGAAGCTTTCTTT.